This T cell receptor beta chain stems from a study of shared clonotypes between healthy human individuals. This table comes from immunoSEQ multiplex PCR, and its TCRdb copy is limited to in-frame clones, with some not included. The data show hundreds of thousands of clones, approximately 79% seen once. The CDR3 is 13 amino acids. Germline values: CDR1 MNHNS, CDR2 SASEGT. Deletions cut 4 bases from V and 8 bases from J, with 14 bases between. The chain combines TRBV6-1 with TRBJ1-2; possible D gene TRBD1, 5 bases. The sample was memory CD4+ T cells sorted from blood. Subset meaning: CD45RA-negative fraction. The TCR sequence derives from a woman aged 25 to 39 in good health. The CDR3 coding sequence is TGTGCCAGCAGTGTTAGGTCAGGGCGCGGCTACACCTTC. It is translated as CASSVRSGRGYTF.